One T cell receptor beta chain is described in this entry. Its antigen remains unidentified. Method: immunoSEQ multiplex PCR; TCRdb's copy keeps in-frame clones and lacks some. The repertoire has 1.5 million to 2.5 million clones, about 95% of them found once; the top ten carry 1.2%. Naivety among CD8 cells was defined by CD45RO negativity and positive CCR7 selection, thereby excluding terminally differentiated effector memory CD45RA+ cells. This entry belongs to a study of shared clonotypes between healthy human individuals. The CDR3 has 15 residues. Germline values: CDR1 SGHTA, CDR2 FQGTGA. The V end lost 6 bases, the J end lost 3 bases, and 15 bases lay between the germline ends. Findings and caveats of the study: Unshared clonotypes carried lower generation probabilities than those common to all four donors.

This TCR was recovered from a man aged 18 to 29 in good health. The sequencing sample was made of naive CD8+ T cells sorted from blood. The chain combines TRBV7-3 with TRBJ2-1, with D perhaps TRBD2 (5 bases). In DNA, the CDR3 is TGTGCCAGCAGTTTGGGGTCCGGGGACTACAATGAGCAGTTCTTC. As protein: CASSLGSGDYNEQFF.